One and the same sample provided the 11 T cell receptor beta chains below, sequenced in a study of cytomegalovirus exposure and HLA in healthy donors. Assay used: immunoSEQ multiplex PCR; TCRdb lists only in-frame clones, some missing. The table shows over 65,000 clones, with 94% occurring only once. Sequenced: PBMCs. These receptors were collected from a young woman in good health and CMV-seropositive.

V gene TRBV11-2 combines with J gene TRBJ2-7, with 10 bases identical to TRBD2. Looked up from germline, CDR1 is SGHAT and CDR2 is FQNNGV. With 5 bases clipped from V and 3 bases from J, the junction kept 10 bases outside the gene matches. The CDR3 covers 16 residues. The CDR3 spells CASSTAPSGGDYEQYF. The CDR3 nucleotides are TGTGCCAGCAGCACAGCGCCTAGCGGGGGAGACTACGAGCAGTACTTC.

The rearrangement links TRBV10-1 to TRBJ1-2, with 8 bases aligning to TRBD1. The junction had 17 bases not matched to a gene; V was cut back by 4 bases and J by 1 base. The CDR3 extends over 19 amino acids. CDR1 and CDR2 from the germline V gene are WNHNN and SYGVQD (reference sequence). CDR3 loop: CASSGIFGTGQYYNYGYTF. The CDR3, as DNA: TGCGCCAGCAGTGGAATTTTCGGGACAGGCCAGTACTATAACTATGGCTACACCTTC.

The J gene is TRBJ1-3, the V gene TRBV6-5; D not certain. The CDR3 is made up of 15 amino acids. Germline V gene data show CDR1 as MNHEY and CDR2 as SVGAGI. V lost 2 bases to trimming and J lost 0 bases, with 8 bases between them. For the CDR3, the DNA is TGTGCCAGCAGTTACGCTACAGACTCTGGAAACACCATATATTTT. Translation: CASSYATDSGNTIYF.

This chain connects TRBV6-1 to TRBJ2-3, with 8 bases identical to TRBD2. V lost 2 bases and J lost 3; bases outside the gene matches: 4. CDR3 size: 15 residues. In germline, CDR1 is MNHNS, CDR2 SASEGT. CDR3 coding DNA: TGTGCCAGCAGTGAAAGTGGGACTAGTACAGATACGCAGTATTTT. Its translation: CASSESGTSTDTQYF.

The V and J genes are TRBV7-2 and TRBJ1-2; D is ambiguous. The CDR3 is 16 amino acids. V was clipped by 1 base and J by 4 bases, with 16 bases between them. The germline V gene has CDR1 SGHTA and CDR2 FQGNSA. The CDR3 loop is CASSLDVEGGSYGYTF. The CDR3 coding sequence is TGTGCCAGCAGCTTAGACGTCGAGGGTGGTAGCTATGGCTACACCTTC.

The chain links TRBV6-1 to TRBJ2-7; possible D gene TRBD2, 7 bases. V lost 5 bases and J lost 7, with 15 bases in between. The CDR3 runs 13 residues. Germline CDR1 reads MNHNS; CDR2 reads SASEGT. For the CDR3, the DNA is TGTGCCAGCAGTCAGGGGAGGGTGGGGGAGCAGTACTTC. Its protein is CASSQGRVGEQYF.

Written as DNA, the CDR3 is TGTGCCAGCAGCGTCGGACACGCTATTAATTCACCCCTCCACTTT. Translated, it gives CASSVGHAINSPLHF. The rearrangement joins TRBV7-2 to TRBJ1-6; D may be TRBD1 (5 bases). This CDR3 has 15 amino acids. CDR1 and CDR2 (germline): SGHTA, FQGNSA. V lost 5 bases and J lost 6, with 14 bases in between.

This chain connects TRBV18 to TRBJ1-5; 8 bases are a match to TRBD1. Germline values: CDR1 KGHSH, CDR2 LQKENI. Germline trimming cut 3 bases from V and 4 bases from J; bases unmatched to any gene: 14. CDR3 length equals 18 residues. CDR3 in amino acids: CASSPDRGGVGTNQPQHF. In DNA form, the CDR3 reads TGTGCCAGCTCACCTGACAGGGGCGGCGTAGGTACAAATCAGCCCCAGCATTTT.

This chain connects TRBV7-2 to TRBJ1-1; no reliable D call. The CDR3 is 16 amino acids. With 5 bases removed from V and 0 bases from J, the gap between germline ends came to 16 bases. Germline lookup yields CDR1 SGHTA and CDR2 FQGNSA. The CDR3 nucleotides read TGTGCCAGCAGCCCCCAGGCCGGGAGCATGAACACTGAAGCTTTCTTT. Translated: CASSPQAGSMNTEAFF.

This sequence joins TRBV5-4 and TRBJ1-1, with 8 bases identical to TRBD1. Trimming at V came to 4 bases and at J to 6 bases, leaving 8 bases not matched to a gene. CDR3 size: 14 residues. Germline CDR1 reads SGHNT; CDR2 reads YYREEE (reference sequence). CDR3 DNA: TGTGCCAGCAGCCTTGGACAGGGAGGCGCTGAAGCTTTCTTT. Protein product: CASSLGQGGAEAFF.

The V gene is TRBV19, the J gene TRBJ2-7; TRBD1 matches at 8 bases. CDR3 length: 14 residues. CDR1 and CDR2 (germline): LNHDA, SQIVND (reference sequence). Trimming removed 0 bases from V and 2 bases from J; junction bases left unmatched: 0. The CDR3, as DNA: TGTGCCAGTAGTATAGAACAGGGGGCCTACGAGCAGTACTTC. Encoded protein: CASSIEQGAYEQYF. Looking up the rest from reference TRBV19 and TRBJ2-7 gives the full variable domain: DGGITQSPKYLFRKEGQNVTLSCEQNLNHDAMYWYRQDPGQGLRLIYYSQIVNDFQKGDIAEGYSVSREKKESFPLTVTSAQKNPTAFYLCASSIEQGAYEQYFGPGTRLTVT.